The source of this T cell receptor beta chain is a study of blood T cell repertoires in COVID-19. Study-level background: Some COVID-19 samples were acute and others convalescent; all came from the United States, Italy and Spain. Nucleic acid was either cDNA or gDNA, and it came from T cells, B-cell-depleted T cells, or PBMCs.

Germline V gene data show CDR1 as SGHRS and CDR2 as YFSETQ. V lost 3 bases and J 0 bases, leaving 12 bases between the germline ends. This CDR3 region has 16 residues. Original analysis: Using reference gene primer amplification, nucleated cell counts were estimated. Libraries were prepared by immunoSEQ multiplex PCR; TCRdb keeps only in-frame clonotypes and omits some of them. That table is the source of V, J and clone size, and D and trimming were worked out from the DNA. The data show around 190,000 clones, nearly 90% seen once. This chain connects TRBV5-1 to TRBJ2-2; tentative D call: TRBD1 (7 bases). Material: peripheral blood. The clonotype was recovered from a young man who had recovered from COVID-19. In nucleotides, the CDR3 is TGCGCCAGCAGCTCCAGGGGGGAAACGAACACCGGGGAGCTGTTTTTT. This gives the protein CASSSRGETNTGELFF. Using reference TRBV5-1 and TRBJ2-2 for the parts outside the CDR3, the full variable domain is KAGVTQTPRYLIKTRGQQVTLSCSPISGHRSVSWYQQTPGQGLQFLFEYFSETQRNKGNFPGRFSGRQFSNSRSEMNVSTLELGDSALYLCASSSRGETNTGELFFGEGSRLTVL.